One sample yielded the 20 T cell receptor beta chains listed below, sequenced in a study of cytomegalovirus exposure and HLA in healthy donors. In the PCR, 60 Vbeta and 13 Jbeta primers were used. The data were produced by immunoSEQ multiplex PCR, yet TCRdb's version contains in-frame clones alone and is incomplete. The table has some 170,000 clones, roughly 72% seen once; the top ten hold about 1%. What was sequenced was PBMCs. Receptors were obtained from a woman aged 40 to 50 in good health and CMV-seronegative.

This clone was recorded a few times. Other DNA sequences in this sample translate to the same CDR3. V usage is TRBV29-1 and J usage is TRBJ1-2; no definite D call. CDR1 is SQVTM and CDR2 is ANQGSEA in the germline V gene. The ends were cut back, 4 bases at V and 4 bases at J, with 10 bases in the middle. This CDR3 is 12 amino acids long. The CDR3: CSVGGGGYGYTF. The DNA of the CDR3 is TGCAGCGTTGGAGGAGGCGGCTATGGCTACACCTTC.

V is TRBV11-2 and J is TRBJ1-2; 9 bases match TRBD1. Germline V gene lookup returns CDR1 SGHAT and CDR2 FQNNGV. The V segment lost 0 bases and the J segment 4 bases; nucleotides outside the gene matches: 12. The CDR3 spans 18 residues. The CDR3 loop reads CASSLDPTIGTGFYGYTF. In nucleotides, the CDR3 is TGTGCCAGCAGCTTAGACCCCACAATCGGGACAGGGTTCTATGGCTACACCTTC.

The chain uses TRBV5-1 and TRBJ2-1; TRBD1 matches at 10 bases. Germline V gene data show CDR1 as SGHRS and CDR2 as YFSETQ. Trimming cost V 4 bases and J 4 bases; bases outside gene matches: 2. This CDR3 spans 14 amino acids. CDR3 nucleotide sequence: TGCGCCAGCAGCCCGGGACAGGGGTACAATGAGCAGTTCTTC. Protein: CASSPGQGYNEQFF.

As regards this clone: The junction shows a germline mismatch at one end, possibly a read error. The sample has other DNA sequences that encode this CDR3 too. The chain employs TRBV28 and TRBJ1-1; D is uncertain. Germline lookup yields CDR1 MDHEN and CDR2 SYDVKM. This CDR3 spans 13 amino acids. The CDR3 DNA reads as TGCGCCAGCACCGTGGACTCGAACACTGAAGCTTTCTTT. Translation gives CASTVDSNTEAFF. Together with reference TRBV28 and TRBJ1-1, the CDR3 gives the full variable domain: DVKVTQSSRYLVKRTGEKVFLECVQDMDHENMFWYRQDPGLGLRLIYFSYDVKMKEKGDIPEGYSVSREKKERFSLILESASTNQTSMYLCASTVDSNTEAFFGQGTRLTVV.

The rearrangement joins TRBV30 to TRBJ2-2; D perhaps matches TRBD2 (5 bases). The V gene's germline CDR1 is GTSNPN and CDR2 SVGIG (reference sequence). The CDR3 runs 19 residues. The V gene lost 4 bases and the J gene lost 3 bases, with 27 bases spanning the gap. In nucleotides, the CDR3 is TGTGCCTGGACCTATATCCGTATGGTGGGAGCCAAATACACCGGGGAGCTGTTTTTT. Translated, it gives CAWTYIRMVGAKYTGELFF.

CDR3 residues: CASSVQGTTNNEQFF. The CDR3 bases are TGTGCCAGCAGTGTCCAGGGGACTACCAACAATGAGCAGTTCTTC. The chain recombines TRBV2 with TRBJ2-1, with D possibly matching TRBD2 (7 bases). The CDR3 extends over 15 amino acids. The V end lost 4 bases, the J end lost 5 bases, and 15 bases lay between the germline ends. Germline lookup yields CDR1 SNHLY and CDR2 FYNNEI.

This clone showed up just a few times. CDR3 bases: TGTGCCAGCAGCCCCTCTAGCACAGATACGCAGTATTTT. The encoded protein is CASSPSSTDTQYF. This chain joins TRBV7-9 and TRBJ2-3; D unresolved. Deletions cut 5 bases from V and 0 bases from J, with 6 bases between. CDR1 SEHNR and CDR2 FQNEAQ come from the germline V gene (reference sequence). This CDR3 has 13 amino acids.

This clone was detected a few times. The chain combines TRBV7-8 with TRBJ2-5, with D possibly matching TRBD2 (5 bases). Germline lookup yields CDR1 SGHVS and CDR2 FQNEAQ. The CDR3 runs 18 residues. Deletions cut 3 bases from V and 0 bases from J, with 20 bases between. The CDR3 DNA reads TGTGCCAGCAGCTTCCGAGGGATGACGCTCAGACACCAAGAGACCCAGTACTTC. Its protein is CASSFRGMTLRHQETQYF.

The chain employs TRBV5-1 and TRBJ2-7; D unclear. CDR1 and CDR2 (germline): SGHRS, YFSETQ. The V end was cut by 0 bases, the J end by 3 bases, with 7 bases between. The CDR3 has 13 residues. The CDR3 protein is CASSLDSDYEQYF. The CDR3 DNA reads TGCGCCAGCAGCTTGGATAGTGACTACGAGCAGTACTTC.

The chain carries TRBV28 and TRBJ2-1; the D is unclear. Trimming removed 4 bases from V and 1 base from J, with 14 bases in between. Germline CDR1 is MDHEN and CDR2 is SYDVKM. The CDR3 totals 16 residues. The CDR3 coding sequence is TGTGCCAGCAGTTCACCGGTAGGCGGATCCTACAATGAGCAGTTCTTC. Translation: CASSSPVGGSYNEQFF.

This clone is a singleton in its sample. The rearrangement links TRBV27 to TRBJ2-6; TRBD1 agrees at 12 bases. Trimming cost V 6 bases and J 2 bases; bases outside gene matches: 5. The CDR3 is 17 residues long. In germline, CDR1 is MNHEY, CDR2 SMNVEV (reference sequence). CDR3 sequence (DNA): TGTGCCAGCAGCCCCGGGACAGGGGGCGCTGGGGCCAACGTCCTGACTTTC. Encoded protein: CASSPGTGGAGANVLTF.

Remarks on this clone: The sample carries other DNA sequences with the same CDR3. This chain links TRBV5-4 with TRBJ2-3, with no clear D. V lost 0 bases, J lost 3 bases, and 5 bases lay in between. The germline CDR1 and CDR2 sequences are SGHNT and YYREEE (reference sequence). CDR3 length: 13 residues. The DNA of the CDR3 is TGTGCCAGCAGCTTGGCCGGGACAGATACGCAGTATTTT. Protein product: CASSLAGTDTQYF.

The V gene is TRBV5-1, the J gene TRBJ2-1, with TRBD2 matching 11 bases. This CDR3 is built from 18 residues. The trim removed 3 bases at V and 2 bases at J, leaving 10 bases unmatched. Germline CDR1 and CDR2: SGHRS and YFSETQ. The CDR3 DNA is TGCGCCAGCAGCTGGGGAACCGGGACTAGCGGACCCTACAATGAGCAGTTCTTC. It codes for CASSWGTGTSGPYNEQFF. The full variable domain, in which reference TRBV5-1 and TRBJ2-1 provide the parts outside the CDR3, is KAGVTQTPRYLIKTRGQQVTLSCSPISGHRSVSWYQQTPGQGLQFLFEYFSETQRNKGNFPGRFSGRQFSNSRSEMNVSTLELGDSALYLCASSWGTGTSGPYNEQFFGPGTRLTVL.

This clone was picked up a small number of times. This sequence joins TRBV30 and TRBJ2-2, with a tentative D call TRBD1 (6 bases). V was trimmed by 2 bases and J by 7 bases, leaving 11 bases between them. The CDR3 sequence is 13 residues long. Germline V gives CDR1 GTSNPN, CDR2 SVGIG (reference sequence). DNA of the CDR3: TGTGCCTGGAGTAGGGGGTCGGGCGGGGAGCTGTTTTTT. Protein: CAWSRGSGGELFF.

This chain uses TRBV30 with TRBJ2-7, with 8 bases matching TRBD2. The germline V gene has CDR1 GTSNPN and CDR2 SVGIG (reference sequence). V lost 0 bases and J lost 6; bases outside the gene matches: 7. This CDR3 is built from 14 residues. The CDR3 DNA follows: TGTGCCTGGAGTGTGGGTAGCGGGATAGGCGAGCAGTACTTC. Translated, it gives CAWSVGSGIGEQYF. Supplemented by reference TRBV30 and TRBJ2-7, the full variable domain reads SQTIHQWPATLVQPVGSPLSLECTVEGTSNPNLYWYRQAAGRGLQLLFYSVGIGQISSEVPQNLSASRPQDRQFILSSKKLLLSDSGFYLCAWSVGSGIGEQYFGPGTRLTVT.

The chain carries TRBV6-1 and TRBJ1-1, with TRBD1 identical over 9 bases. V shed 3 bases and J 10 bases; nucleotides not matched to a gene: 3. Germline-derived CDR1 and CDR2 are MNHNS and SASEGT. This CDR3 spans 12 amino acids. In DNA, the CDR3 is TGTGCCAGCAGTGACGCGACAGGGGGAGCTTTCTTT. Translating gives CASSDATGGAFF.

The chain joins TRBV6-1 to TRBJ1-5; D ambiguous. CDR3 length: 14 amino acids. V lost 0 bases and J 4 bases, leaving 7 bases between the germline ends. From germline, CDR1 is MNHNS and CDR2 SASEGT. CDR3 sequence reads: CASSEAGKNQPQHF. The CDR3 region has the DNA TGTGCCAGCAGTGAAGCCGGTAAAAATCAGCCCCAGCATTTT.

V gene TRBV19 combines with J gene TRBJ1-5; TRBD1 aligns across 9 bases. Germline V gives CDR1 LNHDA, CDR2 SQIVND (reference sequence). Unmatched junction bases numbered 11, after V lost 3 bases and J lost 2 bases. This CDR3 comprises 18 residues. The CDR3 bases are TGTGCCAGTAGTATCAAACAGGGGGCGGGGGGAGGCAATCAGCCCCAGCATTTT. Protein: CASSIKQGAGGGNQPQHF.

The chain couples TRBV19 to TRBJ2-7; 7 bases line up with TRBD1. Germline CDR1 is LNHDA and CDR2 is SQIVND (reference sequence). This CDR3 comprises 14 residues. The J segment lost 3 bases and the V segment lost 3 bases, leaving 5 bases of the junction unmatched. Here the CDR3 reads CASSIRDRSYEQYF. CDR3 DNA sequence: TGTGCCAGTAGTATCCGGGACAGAAGCTACGAGCAGTACTTC.

This sequence joins TRBV5-1 and TRBJ2-3; TRBD1 agrees at 8 bases. Germline lookup yields CDR1 SGHRS and CDR2 YFSETQ. J lost 5 bases, V lost 4 bases, and 9 bases had no gene match. The CDR3 is made up of 15 amino acids. In DNA, the CDR3 is TGCGCCAGCAGCCCTCGGACAGGGCCCCAAGATACGCAGTATTTT. Translating gives CASSPRTGPQDTQYF.